One and the same sample provided the 8 T cell receptor beta chains below, sequenced in a study of blood T cell repertoires in COVID-19 (TCRdb year 2020). Libraries came from the immunoSEQ multiplex PCR assay. This is the immuneACCESS table as TCRdb keeps it, with only in-frame sequences that have V and J called. A part of the clones is gone; compared with another copy, unresolved V genes explain less than half, and the rest is unexplained. This sample is represented by around 120,000 clones; 85% to 90% of them were singletons. Of the sample, approximately 7.9% falls within the top ten clones. Material: peripheral blood. These receptors were collected from an older man who had recovered from COVID-19.

This clone was counted a few times. V usage is TRBV4-2 and J usage is TRBJ2-2, with 9 bases matching TRBD2. J lost 3 bases, V lost 3 bases, and 2 bases had no gene match. CDR3 length: 15 residues. Germline values: CDR1 LGHNA, CDR2 YNFKEQ. The CDR3 spells CASSQIAGDTGELFF. In DNA, the CDR3 is TGTGCCAGCAGCCAGATAGCGGGGGACACCGGGGAGCTGTTTTTT.

This chain links TRBV11-2 with TRBJ2-7; 7 bases line up with TRBD2. There are 16 residues in the CDR3. CDR1 is SGHAT, CDR2 FQNNGV, per germline. With 0 bases clipped from V and 0 bases from J, the junction kept 5 bases outside the gene matches. CDR3 sequence reads: CASSLEGIAGSYEQYF. The CDR3 bases are TGTGCCAGCAGCTTAGAAGGGATAGCGGGCTCCTACGAGCAGTACTTC.

The gene calls are TRBV10-3 and TRBJ2-6, with TRBD1 matching 11 bases. Per germline, CDR1 ENHRY and CDR2 SYGVKD. CDR3 size: 17 residues. The V gene end was trimmed by 6 bases and the J gene end by 0 bases; junction bases not matched to a gene: 4. The CDR3 nucleotides read TGTGCCATCAGGCCCGGGACAGGGGGCTCTGGGGCCAACGTCCTGACTTTC. Translating gives CAIRPGTGGSGANVLTF.

This chain uses TRBV2 with TRBJ1-5, with 8 nucleotides matching TRBD1. Germline values: CDR1 SNHLY, CDR2 FYNNEI. This CDR3 comprises 15 residues. V was clipped by 5 bases and J by 3 bases; unmatched bases: 6. CDR3 loop: CASSPTGGTNQPQHF. For the CDR3, the DNA is TGTGCCAGCAGTCCTACAGGGGGAACCAATCAGCCCCAGCATTTT.

In this sample, this clone turned up once. The chain carries TRBV7-8 and TRBJ1-6; D remains unclear. Germline CDR1 and CDR2: SGHVS and FQNEAQ. The CDR3 spans 16 residues. V lost 4 bases and J 8 bases, leaving 18 bases between the germline ends. The CDR3 sequence: CASSSGGPGGYSPLHF. In nucleotides, the CDR3 is TGTGCCAGCAGCTCCGGCGGACCAGGAGGATATTCACCCCTCCACTTT.

In this sample, this clone turned up once. The genes are TRBV27 and TRBJ1-2; TRBD1 aligns across 7 bases. This CDR3 has 15 amino acids. Germline V gives CDR1 MNHEY, CDR2 SMNVEV (reference sequence). The ends lost 11 bases at V and 1 base at J; junction bases unmatched: 13. The CDR3 protein is CALPRPRQGNYGYTF. The CDR3 DNA sequence: TGTGCCCTCCCCCGCCCCAGACAGGGTAACTATGGCTACACCTTC.

CDR3 loop: CATSGRTGTQIEQYF. The CDR3, as DNA: TGTGCCACCAGTGGCCGAACCGGGACACAGATCGAGCAGTACTTC. The gene calls are TRBV24-1 and TRBJ2-7; maybe TRBD1 (6 bases). The CDR3 contains 15 residues. V was shortened by 5 bases and J by 6 bases, with 19 bases between the two germline ends. The germline V gene encodes CDR1 KGHDR and CDR2 SFDVKD.

The chain uses TRBV27 and TRBJ2-2, with TRBD2 identical over 8 bases. The CDR3 has 14 residues. J was trimmed by 6 bases and V by 6 bases; bases with no gene match: 6. Germline V CDR1 and CDR2: MNHEY, SMNVEV (reference sequence). The CDR3 is CASRYTGGPGELFF. Here the CDR3 DNA reads TGTGCCAGCAGATACACGGGGGGGCCCGGGGAGCTGTTTTTT.